This entry lists 24 T cell receptor beta chains sequenced from one sample in a study of cytomegalovirus exposure and HLA in healthy donors. PCR primers comprised 60 Vbeta and 13 Jbeta primers. Assay used: immunoSEQ multiplex PCR; TCRdb lists only in-frame clones, some missing. The profile shows around 74,000 clones, around 80% of them singletons. Specimen: PBMCs. The source is a man aged 30 to 45 in good health and CMV-seronegative.

The chain joins TRBV4-1 to TRBJ2-3, with D possibly matching TRBD2 (6 bases). CDR3 length: 17 amino acids. V was trimmed by 1 base and J by 4 bases, leaving 18 bases between them. Germline CDR1 MGHRA, CDR2 YSYEKL. CDR3 sequence reads: CASSQGSAGPMADTQYF. As DNA, the CDR3 is TGCGCCAGCAGCCAAGGATCCGCGGGGCCTATGGCAGATACGCAGTATTTT.

To note about this clone: The junction differs from germline at one of its ends, possibly a read error. This chain connects TRBV7-9 to TRBJ1-1; D is undetermined. The CDR3 length is 13 residues. The germline gives CDR1 SEHNR, CDR2 FQNEAQ (reference sequence). The CDR3: CSSEGGLNTEAFF. DNA of the CDR3: TGTTCCAGCGAGGGAGGGTTGAACACTGAAGCTTTCTTT.

This sequence joins TRBV10-3 and TRBJ2-7; D is perhaps TRBD1 (6 bases). V was trimmed by 0 bases and J by 6 bases, leaving 6 bases between them. The germline V gene encodes CDR1 ENHRY and CDR2 SYGVKD. This CDR3 is 12 amino acids long. CDR3 residues: CAISESGGEQYF. The CDR3 DNA reads as TGTGCCATCAGTGAGTCAGGGGGCGAGCAGTACTTC.

With regard to this clone: A read error may account for a junction end that differs from germline. The chain is built from TRBV7-9 and TRBJ1-4; D is unresolved. CDR3 length: 17 amino acids. The germline CDR1 and CDR2 sequences are SEHNR and FQNEAQ (reference sequence). The CDR3 protein is CSSSPRLGVATNEKLFF. The DNA for the CDR3 is TGTTCCAGCAGCCCCCGGCTCGGGGTTGCAACTAATGAAAAACTGTTTTTT.

The CDR3 region has the DNA TGTGCCAGCTCACCAGGGCCCTCGGCTAATGAAAAACTGTTTTTT. Its protein product is CASSPGPSANEKLFF. This chain uses TRBV18 with TRBJ1-4; D is uncertain. Germline V gene lookup returns CDR1 KGHSH and CDR2 LQKENI. The CDR3 is 15 amino acids. Trimming cost V 2 bases and J 3 bases, with 10 bases left between them.

This clone was counted between two and nine times. The chain employs TRBV12-5 and TRBJ2-5; 11 nucleotides match TRBD1. The CDR3 consists of 15 residues. V dropped 5 bases and J dropped 5; count of bases not matched to a gene: 7. The V gene's germline CDR1 is LGHNT and CDR2 FRNRAP. For the CDR3, the DNA is TGTGCTAGTGGTCTGGGACAGGGGGGTTTGGAGACCCAGTACTTC. It encodes CASGLGQGGLETQYF. Complete variable domain (other parts from reference TRBV12-5 and TRBJ2-5): DARVTQTPRHKVTEMGQEVTMRCQPILGHNTVFWYRQTMMQGLELLAYFRNRAPLDDSGMPKDRFSAEMPDATLATLKIQPSEPRDSAVYFCASGLGQGGLETQYFGPGTRLLVL.

The rearrangement links TRBV7-9 to TRBJ2-5; 7 positions match TRBD2. The CDR3 is made up of 15 amino acids. Unmatched junction bases numbered 8, after V lost 4 bases and J lost 3 bases. Looked up from germline, CDR1 is SEHNR and CDR2 is FQNEAQ (reference sequence). The CDR3 here is CASSYLERGKETQYF. Here the CDR3 DNA reads TGTGCCAGCAGCTATCTCGAGCGGGGTAAAGAGACCCAGTACTTC.

The gene calls are TRBV10-3 and TRBJ2-3, with 7 bases aligning to TRBD2. V was clipped by 4 bases and J by 2 bases; unmatched bases: 6. Germline V CDR1 and CDR2: ENHRY, SYGVKD. CDR3 length equals 15 residues. CDR3 nucleotides: TGTGCCATCAGTGGAGGGGAGCGGGACACAGATACGCAGTATTTT. This translates into CAISGGERDTDTQYF.

The chain employs TRBV20-1 and TRBJ1-1; D not resolved. This CDR3 contains 11 residues. V was pared by 2 bases and J by 4 bases, with 5 bases between. Germline CDR1 is DFQATT and CDR2 is SNEGSKA (reference sequence). CDR3 sequence (DNA): TGCAGTGCTAGATTGAGCACTGAAGCTTTCTTT. Encoded protein: CSARLSTEAFF.

The V call is TRBV4-3, the J call TRBJ2-1, with 7 bases identical to TRBD2. This CDR3 comprises 15 residues. Germline CDR1 is LGHNA and CDR2 is YSLEER. J was trimmed by 5 bases and V by 1 base; bases with no gene match: 5. The CDR3 DNA reads TGCGCCAGCAGCCAAGTCCTAGCGGAACACAATGAGCAGTTCTTC. Protein product: CASSQVLAEHNEQFF.

The chain combines TRBV27 with TRBJ2-3, with D tentatively TRBD1 (6 bases). CDR3 length equals 16 residues. Germline CDR1 and CDR2: MNHEY and SMNVEV (reference sequence). Trimming stripped 5 bases from V and 4 bases from J, with 19 bases between. The CDR3 is CASSRVGAIWADTQYF. The CDR3, as DNA: TGTGCCAGCAGTAGGGTGGGGGCGATCTGGGCAGATACGCAGTATTTT.

The chain is built from TRBV14 and TRBJ1-2; D unresolved. CDR1 SGHDN and CDR2 FVKESK come from the germline V gene. The V gene lost 3 bases and the J gene lost 2 bases, with 7 bases spanning the gap. This CDR3 region has 13 residues. As DNA, the CDR3 is TGTGCCAGCAGCCAGACACCAAACTATGGCTACACCTTC. Its protein is CASSQTPNYGYTF. The variable domain in full, completed from reference TRBV14 and TRBJ1-2, reads EAGVTQFPSHSVIEKGQTVTLRCDPISGHDNLYWYRRVMGKEIKFLLHFVKESKQDESGMPNNRFLAERTGGTYSTLKVQPAELEDSGVYFCASSQTPNYGYTFGSGTRLTVV.

The chain uses TRBV15 and TRBJ1-1; 11 positions agree with TRBD1. The CDR3 covers 14 residues. Per the germline V gene, CDR1 is LNHNV and CDR2 is YYDKDF (reference sequence). Trimming took 7 bases from V and 5 from J; bases not matched to a gene: 6. The CDR3 coding sequence is TGTGCCACCATGGACAGGGGGCGCTGGACTGAAGCTTTCTTT. Protein: CATMDRGRWTEAFF. The variable domain in full, with the rest retrieved from reference TRBV15 and TRBJ1-1, is DAMVIQNPRYQVTQFGKPVTLSCSQTLNHNVMYWYQQKSSQAPKLLFHYYDKDFNNEADTPDNFQSRRPNTSFCFLDIRSPGLGDTAMYLCATMDRGRWTEAFFGQGTRLTVV.

The genes are TRBV2 and TRBJ2-7; D remains unclear. This CDR3 comprises 12 residues. Between the trimmed V and J ends, which lost 8 bases and 6 bases, there was a span of 14 bases. CDR1 is SNHLY, CDR2 FYNNEI, per germline. This CDR3 reads CASCSTVFEQYF. As DNA, the CDR3 is TGTGCCAGCTGTAGTACTGTTTTCGAGCAGTACTTC.

The chain recombines TRBV5-6 with TRBJ1-2; no reliable D call. This CDR3 contains 13 residues. The germline V gene encodes CDR1 SGHDT and CDR2 YYEEEE. The V and J ends lost 0 bases and 4 bases respectively, with 7 bases between them. CDR3 in amino acids: CASSLGQIYGYTF. The CDR3 DNA follows: TGTGCCAGCAGCTTGGGTCAGATCTATGGCTACACCTTC.

The CDR3 DNA follows: TGCGCCAGCGGGGGATTCCGGGACACATTGAACACTGAAGCTTTCTTT. Translation gives CASGGFRDTLNTEAFF. The J gene is TRBJ1-1, the V gene TRBV23-1; D might be TRBD1 (6 bases). TRBV23-1 is an ORF; its function is uncertain. With 8 bases removed from V and 0 bases from J, the gap between germline ends came to 19 bases. The CDR3 loop spans 16 amino acids.

CDR3 protein: CASTFGGSYEQYF. In DNA, the CDR3 is TGTGCCTCCACCTTTGGAGGATCCTACGAGCAGTACTTC. The chain is built from TRBV30 and TRBJ2-7, with D possibly matching TRBD2 (5 bases). Germline CDR1 GTSNPN, CDR2 SVGIG (reference sequence). Deletions cut 7 bases from V and 1 base from J, with 14 bases between. CDR3 size: 13 residues.

The chain carries TRBV9 and TRBJ2-7; D perhaps matches TRBD2 (6 bases). The CDR3 has 15 amino acids. Germline V gene sequence: CDR1 SGDLS, CDR2 YYNGEE. Trimming left V 3 bases short and J 1 base short, with 14 bases between. The CDR3 is CASSATGTHSYEQYF. CDR3 coding DNA: TGTGCCAGCAGCGCAACCGGGACTCATTCCTACGAGCAGTACTTC.

This clone was seen just once. V usage is TRBV9 and J usage is TRBJ2-7, with D tentatively TRBD2 (5 bases). Germline CDR1 SGDLS, CDR2 YYNGEE. Trimming removed 0 bases at V and 9 bases at J, with 13 bases between. The CDR3 has 13 amino acids. CDR3 protein: CASSVEALGRQYF. The CDR3 DNA reads TGTGCCAGCAGCGTAGAGGCACTAGGTCGGCAGTACTTC.

Here the CDR3 reads CASRNSGSPAEQYF. CDR3 nucleotides: TGTGCCAGCAGGAATAGCGGGAGCCCCGCGGAGCAGTACTTC. V gene TRBV28 combines with J gene TRBJ2-7; 9 bases align to TRBD2. CDR1 is MDHEN and CDR2 is SYDVKM in the germline V gene. The ends lost 6 bases at V and 7 bases at J; junction bases unmatched: 10. CDR3 size: 14 residues. Variable domain in full (rest from reference TRBV28 and TRBJ2-7): DVKVTQSSRYLVKRTGEKVFLECVQDMDHENMFWYRQDPGLGLRLIYFSYDVKMKEKGDIPEGYSVSREKKERFSLILESASTNQTSMYLCASRNSGSPAEQYFGPGTRLTVT.

V usage is TRBV6-1 and J usage is TRBJ2-7; 7 bases fit TRBD1. The CDR3 covers 13 residues. Germline loops: CDR1 MNHNS, CDR2 SASEGT. After removal of 8 bases from V and 0 bases from J, the junction contained 4 bases not matched to a gene. The CDR3 loop reads CASGGQLSYEQYF. CDR3 DNA: TGTGCCAGCGGGGGACAGCTCTCCTACGAGCAGTACTTC.

The genes are TRBV15 and TRBJ2-2, with 9 bases fitting TRBD2. The CDR3 runs to 15 residues. Germline V gene data show CDR1 as LNHNV and CDR2 as YYDKDF (reference sequence). Unmatched junction bases numbered 8, after V lost 5 bases and J lost 7 bases. CDR3 sequence: CATSGAGGSHGELFF. Here the CDR3 DNA reads TGTGCCACCAGCGGGGCGGGGGGGTCCCACGGGGAGCTGTTTTTT.

The chain combines TRBV4-1 with TRBJ2-1; D is perhaps TRBD2 (6 bases). The CDR3 loop spans 16 amino acids. The V gene's germline CDR1 is MGHRA and CDR2 YSYEKL. The V and J ends lost 5 bases and 5 bases respectively, with 19 bases between them. CDR3 protein: CASSDLRAPGDNEQFF. CDR3 nucleotides: TGCGCCAGCAGCGATTTAAGGGCCCCGGGGGACAATGAGCAGTTCTTC.

J is TRBJ1-1 and V is TRBV29-1; 11 bases are shared with TRBD1. Germline V CDR1 and CDR2: SQVTM, ANQGSEA. The junction had 5 bases not matched to a gene; V was cut back by 3 bases and J by 8 bases. The CDR3 length is 13 residues. CDR3 loop: CSVDGTGGWEAFF. Written as DNA, the CDR3 is TGCAGCGTTGACGGGACAGGGGGATGGGAAGCTTTCTTT.